This T cell receptor beta chain is from a study of CXCR3-negative and CXCR3-positive naive CD8 T cells. Overall study context: TRB reads totalled about 130 million, about 1.5 +/- 0.3 million per library.

Study-wide points: Diversity proved comparably high across both naive subsets and much lower in memory CD8+ cells. In cryopreserved cells, CXCR3 expression partially decreased, and fresh PBMCs were used in most assays.

With UMI labels, 5' RACE was used to prepare the TRB cDNA libraries. TCRdb re-called the 5' RACE reads and gives one entry per CDR3 protein, without DNA. This sample's clone table lists about 66,000 distinct CDR3 sequences. Concerning this clonotype: The antigen remains undetermined.

The CDR3 spans 14 residues. The germline CDR1 and CDR2 sequences are SGHTA and FQGNSA. Every CD8+ T cell subset underwent triplicate sorting at roughly 320,000 cells apiece. Source material: naive CXCR3- CD8+ T cells from blood. Subset: CD45RO-CCR7+CD27+CD95- naive CD8+ T cells lacking CXCR3 (TNR3-). The source is a human donor in good health. Some clones in this sample may be carry-over from other donors' samples. The V gene is TRBV7-2, the J gene TRBJ2-5; TCRdb returns TRBD2, unconfirmable since there is no DNA. This CDR3 reads CASSSTSVVETQYF.